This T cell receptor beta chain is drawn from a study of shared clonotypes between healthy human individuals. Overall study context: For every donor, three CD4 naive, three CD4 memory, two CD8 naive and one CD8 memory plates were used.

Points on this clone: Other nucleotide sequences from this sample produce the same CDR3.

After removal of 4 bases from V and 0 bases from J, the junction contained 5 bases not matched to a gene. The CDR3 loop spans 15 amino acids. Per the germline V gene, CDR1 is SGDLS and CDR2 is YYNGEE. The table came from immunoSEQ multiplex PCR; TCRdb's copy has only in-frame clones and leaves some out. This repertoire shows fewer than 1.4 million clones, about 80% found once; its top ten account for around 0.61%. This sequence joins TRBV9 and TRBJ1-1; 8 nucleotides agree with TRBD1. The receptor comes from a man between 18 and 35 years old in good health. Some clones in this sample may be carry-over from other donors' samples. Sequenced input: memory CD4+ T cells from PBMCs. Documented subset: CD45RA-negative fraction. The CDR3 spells CASSPRQGMNTEAFF. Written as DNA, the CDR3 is TGTGCCAGCAGCCCGAGACAGGGGATGAACACTGAAGCTTTCTTT.